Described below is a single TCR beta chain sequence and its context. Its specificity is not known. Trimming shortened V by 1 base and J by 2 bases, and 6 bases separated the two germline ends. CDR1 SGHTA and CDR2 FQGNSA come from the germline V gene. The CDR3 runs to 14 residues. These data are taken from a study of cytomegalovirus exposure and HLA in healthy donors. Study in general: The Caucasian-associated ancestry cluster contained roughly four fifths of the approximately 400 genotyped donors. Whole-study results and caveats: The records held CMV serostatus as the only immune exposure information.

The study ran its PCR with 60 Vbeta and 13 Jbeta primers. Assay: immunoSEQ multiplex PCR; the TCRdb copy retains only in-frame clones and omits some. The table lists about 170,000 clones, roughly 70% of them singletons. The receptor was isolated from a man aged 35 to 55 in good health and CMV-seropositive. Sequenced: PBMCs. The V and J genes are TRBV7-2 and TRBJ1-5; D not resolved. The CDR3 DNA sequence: TGTGCCAGCAGCTTAGTATCCGGCAATCAGCCCCAGCATTTT. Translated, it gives CASSLVSGNQPQHF.